This paragraph reports one TCR beta chain. Its antigen is currently unknown. These data are taken from a study of cytomegalovirus exposure and HLA in healthy donors. About the study: Later analysis reported that the 110 or so validation repertoires shared the platform of the 650 to 700 first-cohort repertoires.

Per the germline V gene, CDR1 is MNHEY and CDR2 is SMNVEV (reference sequence). Trimming took 6 bases from V and 0 from J, leaving 10 bases between them. The CDR3 length is 14 residues. Points from the study as a whole: Using the classifier, cytomegalovirus status was reportedly diagnosed with high specificity and sensitivity. In the 120 or so validation repertoires, approximately 94% of cluster scores exceeded 0, per a later analysis.

Sequenced by immunoSEQ multiplex PCR; TCRdb stores in-frame clones only, minus some. Of roughly 80,000 clones listed, about 92% are singletons. The sequencing input was PBMCs. The clonotype originates from a man aged 18 to 35 in good health and CMV-seronegative. The chain couples TRBV27 to TRBJ2-3; weak D call: TRBD1 (5 bases). CDR3 amino acids: CASSQGSSTDTQYF. CDR3 bases: TGTGCCAGCAGCCAGGGCTCTAGCACAGATACGCAGTATTTT.